Listed below are T cell receptor beta chains from one sample, sequenced in a study of regulatory T cells in long-lasting Graves disease. In TCRdb, the multiplex PCR reads were re-called with MiXCR into one record per CDR3 protein. This sample has roughly 610,000 distinct CDR3 sequences; under 20% occur once, and the top ten carry about 20%. These data also featured in a second study, about T cells in Graves' hyperthyroidism and ophthalmopathy.

The material was peripheral blood mononuclear cells (PBMCs), obtained at new diagnosis, from a patient treated with antithyroid drugs. These TCRs come from a woman in her 30s with Graves disease. Both conserved end residues are part of each CDR3. Each record gives: D gene, clone size, V gene, J gene, CDR3 protein, CDR3 DNA. A D gene is named only where the DNA matches it firmly. Rows may omit the clone size; those that give it use once, few, many or a size class.

TRBD1	-	TRBV4-1	TRBJ1-1	CATQKHSGQSYTEAFF	TGCGCCACACAAAAACACTCGGGACAGTCCTACACTGAAGCTTTCTTT
TRBD2	-	TRBV20-1	TRBJ2-7	CSAREGTGFSGSTYEQYF	TGCAGTGCTAGAGAAGGGACCGGGTTCAGCGGGAGCACGTACGAGCAGTACTTC
TRBD1	few	TRBV20-1	TRBJ2-7	CSASFGTGSYEQYF	TGCAGTGCTAGCTTTGGGACAGGCTCCTACGAGCAGTACTTC
-	-	TRBV28	TRBJ1-3	CASRAWGAVSGNTIYF	TGTGCCAGCAGAGCGTGGGGGGCGGTCTCTGGAAACACCATATATTTT
TRBD2	-	TRBV4-1	TRBJ2-7	CASRVASREGEQYF	TGCGCCAGCAGGGTCGCGTCAAGGGAGGGCGAGCAGTACTTC
-	few	TRBV25-1	TRBJ1-2	CASSEYIGGYGYTF	TGTGCCAGCAGTGAATATATAGGGGGGTATGGCTACACCTTC
TRBD1	few	TRBV28	TRBJ1-6	CASRYRGSYNSPLHF	TGTGCCAGCAGGTACAGGGGGTCCTATAATTCACCCCTCCACTTT
TRBD1	-	TRBV6-2/TRBV6-3	TRBJ2-5	CASRATGAGETQYF	TGTGCCAGCAGAGCAACAGGGGCGGGCGAGACCCAGTACTTC
-	-	TRBV7-9	TRBJ2-1	CASRPDKKKDNEQFF	TGTGCCAGCAGACCGGACAAGAAAAAAGACAATGAGCAGTTCTTC
TRBD1	many	TRBV28	TRBJ1-5	CASSLWGQGTNQPQHF	TGTGCCAGCAGTTTGTGGGGACAGGGGACCAATCAGCCCCAGCATTTT
-	many	TRBV28	TRBJ1-4	CAGRQLHSEKLFF	TGTGCCGGCCGGCAGCTACACTCTGAAAAACTGTTTTTT
-	-	TRBV19	TRBJ1-5	CASSIDQIYQPQHF	TGTGCCAGTAGTATAGATCAGATCTATCAGCCCCAGCATTTT
-	many	TRBV2	TRBJ1-1	CASSEARSGVNTEAFF	TGTGCCAGCAGTGAAGCGCGGAGTGGGGTTAACACTGAAGCTTTCTTT
-	many	TRBV28	TRBJ2-7	CASSFGNSYEQYF	TGTGCCAGCAGTTTCGGGAACTCCTACGAGCAGTACTTC
-	few	TRBV6-1	TRBJ2-7	CASNRERQVGVREQYF	TGTGCCAGCAACCGAGAGCGACAGGTCGGGGTGCGCGAGCAGTACTTC
TRBD1	-	TRBV5-1	TRBJ2-2	CASSYRQGDTGELFF	TGCGCCAGCAGCTACAGACAGGGGGATACCGGGGAGCTGTTTTTT
-	many	TRBV6-1	TRBJ2-5	CASSVEVETQYF	TGTGCCAGCTCAGTTGAAGTAGAGACCCAGTACTTC
-	many	TRBV6-1	TRBJ2-3	CASSEAVVWTDTQYF	TGTGCCAGCAGTGAAGCAGTCGTGTGGACAGATACGCAGTATTTT
-	-	TRBV3-1	TRBJ2-7	CASSQVGAGPYEQYF	TGTGCCAGCAGCCAAGTTGGGGCGGGACCCTACGAGCAGTACTTC
-	-	TRBV20-1	TRBJ2-7	CSAREDLFYEQYF	TGCAGTGCTAGAGAGGACTTATTCTACGAGCAGTACTTC
-	few	TRBV15	TRBJ2-3	CATSMGGVSGYTDTQYF	TGTGCCACCAGCATGGGTGGGGTTAGCGGATACACAGATACGCAGTATTTT
-	many	TRBV20-1	TRBJ2-1	CSARDNSGTIKQFF	TGCAGTGCTAGAGATAATTCAGGGACAATTAAGCAGTTCTTC
-	many	TRBV28	TRBJ1-1	CASRGGTANTEAFF	TGTGCCAGCAGGGGGGGGACGGCCAACACTGAAGCTTTCTTT
TRBD2	-	TRBV12-3/TRBV12-4	TRBJ2-2	CASSRGAGGVYTGELFF	TGTGCCAGCAGTAGGGGAGCGGGAGGAGTTTACACCGGGGAGCTGTTTTTT
TRBD1	many	TRBV12-3/TRBV12-4	TRBJ2-2	CASSLTGGVTGELFF	TGTGCCAGCAGCCTGACAGGGGGTGTCACCGGGGAGCTGTTTTTT
-	-	TRBV12-3/TRBV12-4	TRBJ1-2	CASSLGTTGTYGYTF	TGTGCCAGCAGTTTGGGGACCACAGGAACTTATGGCTACACCTTC
TRBD2	-	TRBV7-3	TRBJ2-2	CASSLLAGGVGELFF	TGTGCCAGCAGCTTACTAGCGGGAGGCGTCGGGGAGCTGTTTTTT
-	-	TRBV6-5	TRBJ1-2	CASSYGRGYTF	TGTGCCAGCAGTTACGGACGAGGCTACACCTTC
TRBD2	-	TRBV7-9	TRBJ2-3	CASSRGLAVMVDTQYF	TGTGCCAGCAGCCGAGGACTAGCGGTAATGGTAGATACGCAGTATTTT
-	many	TRBV28	TRBJ2-7	CASSLTAVATYEQYF	TGTGCCAGCAGTTTAACGGCAGTAGCGACCTACGAGCAGTACTTC
-	many	TRBV7-9	TRBJ1-1	CASSWVGRMNTEAFF	TGTGCCAGCAGCTGGGTGGGTAGAATGAACACTGAAGCTTTCTTT
-	-	TRBV6-1	TRBJ1-2	CASSEAKGSYTF	TGTGCCAGCAGTGAAGCGAAGGGGAGCTACACCTTC
-	few	TRBV7-9	TRBJ1-1	CASSTVSFGAFF	TGTGCCAGCAGCACCGTCAGTTTTGGTGCTTTCTTT
-	many	TRBV12-3/TRBV12-4	TRBJ2-7	CASSLLRGYPYEQYF	TGTGCCAGCAGTTTACTCAGGGGCTATCCCTACGAGCAGTACTTC
-	-	TRBV18	TRBJ2-7	CASAPGQYEQYF	TGTGCCAGCGCACCGGGCCAATACGAGCAGTACTTC
-	few	TRBV20-1	TRBJ2-1	CSASLTPQQFF	TGCAGTGCTTCTCTAACCCCTCAGCAGTTCTTC
-	-	TRBV7-3	TRBJ1-1	CASSFGSGVNTEAFF	TGTGCCAGCAGCTTCGGGTCTGGTGTGAACACTGAAGCTTTCTTT
-	-	TRBV18	TRBJ2-1	CASSPQNGQGNMYEQFF	TGTGCCAGCTCACCACAGAATGGTCAGGGAAATATGTATGAGCAGTTCTTC
-	few	TRBV30	TRBJ2-2	CAWKGHPNTGELFF	TGTGCCTGGAAGGGGCACCCCAACACCGGGGAGCTGTTTTTT